The entry below gives a single T cell receptor delta chain sequence along with its context. Since a far larger clone is one base different, this is likely a read error. Distinct nucleotide sequences in the sample also encode this CDR3. These data belong to a study of gamma-delta T cells after stem cell transplantation. TCRdb reanalysed the RT-PCR reads with CATT. Here the sample spans more than 4,500 delta-chain clones, 9.8% being singletons. The length of the CDR3 is 16 residues. Germline V gives CDR1 GEAIGNYY, CDR2 EKD. Trimming shortened V by 1 base and J by 1 base, and 15 bases separated the two germline ends.

This receptor was taken from a human donor. It is not recorded whose cells these are; they may come from a transplant donor. The rearrangement uses TRDV2 and TRDJ1; weak D call: TRDD3 (5 bases). The sequencing sample was made of gamma-delta T cells. The DNA for the CDR3 is TGTGCCTGTGACACTGTTGGGGCCCCCTCCACCGATAAACTCATCTTT. Its translation: CACDTVGAPSTDKLIF.